This T cell receptor beta chain stems from a study of blood T cell repertoires in COVID-19. In the study overall: Acute and convalescent COVID-19 samples came from the United States, Italy and Spain.

Germline V gene data show CDR1 as SNHLY and CDR2 as FYNNEI. The CDR3 covers 14 residues. V lost 5 bases to trimming and J lost 6 bases; unmatched junction nucleotides: 6. Living in about 25 US areas, the participants were between roughly 18 and 90 years of age. Study processing details: Amplifying reference gene primers gave estimates of nucleated cell counts. The table came from immunoSEQ multiplex PCR; TCRdb's copy has only in-frame clones and leaves some out. V, J and clone size are those of that table, while D and trimming were read from the DNA. This table has about 200,000 clones, more than 70% appearing once.

The sequence was obtained from a woman in her late teens or twenties who had recovered from COVID-19. The V gene is TRBV2, the J gene TRBJ1-4, with 7 bases that match TRBD1. Sequenced sample: PBMCs or T cells enriched from blood (not recorded which). The chain's CDR3 is CASSPGRGDEKLFF. Written as DNA, the CDR3 is TGTGCCAGCAGTCCCGGCAGGGGGGATGAAAAACTGTTTTTT.